The next 20 T cell receptor beta chains were all read from a single sample in a study of T cells after yellow fever vaccination. Using its own MiXCR run on the 5' RACE reads, TCRdb lists one record per CDR3 protein. The repertoire has 300,000 to 450,000 distinct CDR3 sequences, roughly 6.1% of them found once; the top ten carry about 15%. Sequencing was performed on PBMCs, taken 5 days after the yellow fever booster vaccination. All receptors come from a man aged 30 to 45 who received the YFV17D yellow fever vaccine.

J is TRBJ2-3 and V is TRBV15; D is ambiguous. V lost 0 bases and J lost 3, with 4 bases in between. This CDR3 spans 13 amino acids. The germline V gene has CDR1 LNHNV and CDR2 YYDKDF (reference sequence). DNA for the CDR3: TGTGCCACCAGCAGAGATTTGACAGATACGCAGTATTTT. Encoded protein: CATSRDLTDTQYF.

This clonotype was seen once. This sequence may be a read error, since a much larger clone differs from it by one base. V gene TRBV4-3 combines with J gene TRBJ1-1; no clear D. Germline CDR1 LGHNA, CDR2 YSLEER. Trimming shortened V by 0 bases and J by 0 bases, and 8 bases separated the two germline ends. This CDR3 is built from 15 residues. Written as DNA, the CDR3 is TGCGCCAGCAGCCAAGAGTGCGGCATGAACACTGAAGCTTTCTTT. This encodes CASSQECGMNTEAFF.

This clonotype was seen many times. This chain uses TRBV30 with TRBJ2-5; D gene uncertain. The V end was cut by 1 base, the J end by 5 bases, with 11 bases between. This CDR3 spans 13 amino acids. CDR1 and CDR2 from the germline V gene are GTSNPN and SVGIG (reference sequence). This CDR3 is CAWSGQAPETQYF. The CDR3 nucleotides are TGTGCCTGGAGTGGGCAGGCCCCGGAGACCCAGTACTTC.

This clonotype was detected a few times. V usage is TRBV5-4 and J usage is TRBJ2-3; TRBD1 matches 7 bases. This CDR3 spans 15 amino acids. V was pared by 4 bases and J by 0 bases, with 5 bases of the junction left unmatched. Per germline, CDR1 SGHNT and CDR2 YYREEE (reference sequence). The CDR3 DNA reads TGTGCCAGCAGCAGACCGGGACAGAGCACAGATACGCAGTATTTT. Encoded protein: CASSRPGQSTDTQYF.

The V call is TRBV7-9, the J call TRBJ1-2; no clear D gene. Per germline, CDR1 SEHNR and CDR2 FQNEAQ (reference sequence). The V and J ends lost 5 bases and 8 bases respectively, with 3 bases between them. The CDR3 has 9 amino acids. The CDR3 bases are TGTGCCAGCAGCCCGGGCTACACCTTC. The encoded protein is CASSPGYTF.

This clonotype has a count of ten or more. This chain uses TRBV29-1 with TRBJ2-1; TRBD2 matches 7 bases. Trimming at V came to 7 bases and at J to 2 bases, leaving 8 bases not matched to a gene. CDR3 length: 14 amino acids. In germline, CDR1 is SQVTM, CDR2 ANQGSEA. CDR3 loop: CSGEGLRAYNEQFF. In DNA, the CDR3 is TGCAGCGGGGAGGGGTTGCGGGCCTACAATGAGCAGTTCTTC.

This clonotype turned up a few times. The chain recombines TRBV4-3 with TRBJ2-3; TRBD2 agrees at 10 bases. The CDR3 loop spans 17 amino acids. J lost 7 bases, V lost 0 bases, and 10 bases had no gene match. Germline V lookup: CDR1 LGHNA, CDR2 YSLEER. DNA for the CDR3: TGCGCCAGCAGCCAAGAAAGCGGGAGGGCCACCGGTAATACGCAGTATTTT. Its translation: CASSQESGRATGNTQYF.

This clonotype has a count of ten or more. The chain combines TRBV10-3 with TRBJ1-1, with 8 bases matching TRBD1. CDR3 length: 15 residues. Germline V gives CDR1 ENHRY, CDR2 SYGVKD. The J segment lost 7 bases and the V segment lost 1 base, leaving 8 bases of the junction unmatched. The CDR3 DNA sequence: TGTGCCATCAGTGAGTTTGCGGGACAGGAGGGTGAAGCTTTCTTT. Translation: CAISEFAGQEGEAFF.

This clonotype was observed at least ten times. The rearrangement links TRBV4-3 to TRBJ2-3; D may correspond to TRBD1 or TRBD2 (6 bases each). V lost 4 bases to trimming and J lost 7 bases, with 24 bases between them. CDR1 and CDR2 (germline): LGHNA, YSLEER. The CDR3 extends over 17 amino acids. The CDR3 DNA reads as TGCGCCAGCAGCCCCGGGGGCCCGGTGGGTTCCCGGCATACGCAGTATTTT. Translation: CASSPGGPVGSRHTQYF.

This clonotype was observed a handful of times. V and J are TRBV20-1 and TRBJ2-5; 13 bases are a match to TRBD2. Germline assignment: CDR1 DFQATT and CDR2 SNEGSKA (reference sequence). This CDR3 region has 15 residues. Trimming cost V 6 bases and J 5 bases; bases outside gene matches: 9. The CDR3 here is CSAPPPTSGRETQYF. CDR3 nucleotides: TGCAGTGCCCCTCCGCCGACTAGCGGGAGGGAGACCCAGTACTTC.

The J gene is TRBJ2-7, the V gene TRBV6-1; the D is unclear. The CDR3 spans 13 residues. Trimming took 5 bases from V and 3 from J, leaving 11 bases between them. CDR1 and CDR2 from the germline V gene are MNHNS and SASEGT. The CDR3 reads CASSPPAGYEQYF. The CDR3 DNA is TGTGCCAGCAGTCCCCCGGCCGGCTACGAGCAGTACTTC.

This clonotype came up many times. This rearrangement joins TRBV20-1 to TRBJ2-1; 9 bases are a match to TRBD2. CDR1 is DFQATT, CDR2 SNEGSKA, per germline (reference sequence). The CDR3 is 15 residues long. V was pared by 2 bases and J by 5 bases, with 7 bases of the junction left unmatched. The CDR3 nucleotides are TGCAGTGCTAGAACCTCTAGCGGGACTAACAATGAGCAGTTCTTC. Translated, it gives CSARTSSGTNNEQFF.

The CDR3 region is CASTSRGGELFF. CDR3 DNA: TGTGCCAGCACCTCTCGCGGCGGGGAGCTGTTTTTT. V and J are TRBV7-6 and TRBJ2-2; D not certain. The V end was cut by 7 bases, the J end by 7 bases, with 10 bases between. Germline CDR1 reads SGHVS; CDR2 reads FNYEAQ. This CDR3 comprises 12 residues.

The table lists this clonotype with a few counts. The chain couples TRBV30 to TRBJ2-1, with 7 nucleotides matching TRBD2. V lost 5 bases, J lost 2 bases, and 6 bases stayed unmatched. Per the germline V gene, CDR1 is GTSNPN and CDR2 is SVGIG (reference sequence). The CDR3 is 14 residues long. DNA for the CDR3: TGTGCCTGGGGGGGGGTCTTCACCTACAATGAGCAGTTCTTC. It codes for CAWGGVFTYNEQFF.

This clonotype was recorded a few times. The chain uses TRBV30 and TRBJ2-3; the D is unclear. Trimming pared 1 base from V and 0 bases from J, leaving 11 bases between. The CDR3 runs 15 residues. Germline values: CDR1 GTSNPN, CDR2 SVGIG (reference sequence). The CDR3 protein is CAWSDWSQSTDTQYF. The CDR3 DNA sequence: TGTGCCTGGAGTGATTGGTCCCAAAGCACAGATACGCAGTATTTT.

In this sample, this clonotype turned up many times. The chain joins TRBV20-1 to TRBJ2-7; D gene ambiguous. CDR3 length: 12 residues. Germline V gene lookup returns CDR1 DFQATT and CDR2 SNEGSKA (reference sequence). V lost 3 bases and J lost 1, with 7 bases in between. Here the CDR3 reads CSARLGSYEQYF. In DNA, the CDR3 is TGCAGTGCTAGGCTGGGATCCTACGAGCAGTACTTC.

The genes are TRBV7-8 and TRBJ2-5, with 10 bases that match TRBD1. Germline loops: CDR1 SGHVS, CDR2 FQNEAQ. V trimming: 1 base; J trimming: 7 bases; junction bases outside the gene matches: 15. This CDR3 spans 18 amino acids. DNA of the CDR3: TGTGCCAGCAGCTTAGGGGACAGGGGTCGCCGCTTTGAGGGGACCCAGTACTTC. This gives the protein CASSLGDRGRRFEGTQYF.

There are many counts of this clonotype. The J gene is TRBJ2-7, the V gene TRBV5-1; tentatively, D is TRBD2 (6 bases). CDR3 length equals 13 residues. From germline, CDR1 is SGHRS and CDR2 YFSETQ. V lost 2 bases to trimming and J lost 3 bases, with 9 bases between them. The CDR3 bases are TGCGCCAGCAGCTTTGGGCGGGACTACGAGCAGTACTTC. It encodes CASSFGRDYEQYF. Based on the CDR3 plus reference TRBV5-1 and TRBJ2-7, the full variable domain is KAGVTQTPRYLIKTRGQQVTLSCSPISGHRSVSWYQQTPGQGLQFLFEYFSETQRNKGNFPGRFSGRQFSNSRSEMNVSTLELGDSALYLCASSFGRDYEQYFGPGTRLTVT.

The V and J genes are TRBV27 and TRBJ2-7, with D unresolved. The germline V and J ends were trimmed by 2 bases and 4 bases, with 12 bases remaining between them. The CDR3 runs 14 residues. Per the germline V gene, CDR1 is MNHEY and CDR2 is SMNVEV (reference sequence). Written as DNA, the CDR3 is TGTGCCAGCAGTTTACAGGTCGGATGGTACGAGCAGTACTTC. It is translated as CASSLQVGWYEQYF.

V gene TRBV5-6 combines with J gene TRBJ1-2; D is unresolved. Germline loops: CDR1 SGHDT, CDR2 YYEEEE. This CDR3 is 14 amino acids long. Between the trimmed V and J ends, which lost 4 bases and 5 bases, there was a span of 15 bases. For the CDR3, the DNA is TGTGCCAGCAGCAGAGAGGAGGTTGGATATGGCTACACCTTC. Translated, it gives CASSREEVGYGYTF.